This T cell receptor (beta chain) was identified during a study of blood T cell repertoires in COVID-19. Turning to the study itself: T cells, B-cell-depleted T cells, or PBMCs supplied cDNA or gDNA.

CDR3 length: 16 residues. Original handling: Amplification of reference gene primers was used by the study to estimate nucleated cell counts. Produced via immunoSEQ multiplex PCR; TCRdb's table is partial and in-frame only. V, J and clone size were drawn from that table, and D and trimming were deduced from the DNA. Seen here are about 230,000 clones, roughly 80% observed once, and the top ten hold about 8%. This TCR came from a woman in her 50s with acute or convalescent COVID-19. The chain is built from TRBV21-1 and TRBJ1-3; the tabulated D call, TRBD1, remains unverified against the DNA. TRBV21-1 is tagged as a pseudogene. The sequenced material came from peripheral blood. The CDR3 is CASSKLGATLGNTIYF. CDR3 sequence (DNA): TGTGCCAGCAGCAAGTTGGGGGCGACACTCGGAAACACCATATATTTT.